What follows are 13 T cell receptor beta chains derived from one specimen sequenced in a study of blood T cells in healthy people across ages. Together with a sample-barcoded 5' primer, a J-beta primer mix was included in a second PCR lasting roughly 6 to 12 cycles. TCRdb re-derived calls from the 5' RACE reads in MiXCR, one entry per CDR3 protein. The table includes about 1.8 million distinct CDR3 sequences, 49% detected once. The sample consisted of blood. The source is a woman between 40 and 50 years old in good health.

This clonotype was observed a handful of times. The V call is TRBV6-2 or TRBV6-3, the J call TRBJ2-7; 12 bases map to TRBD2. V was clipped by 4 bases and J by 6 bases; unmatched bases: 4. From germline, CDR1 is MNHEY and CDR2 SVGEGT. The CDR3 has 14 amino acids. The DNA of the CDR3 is TGTGCCAGCAGTTTCACTAGCGGGGGGAGCGAGCAGTACTTC. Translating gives CASSFTSGGSEQYF.

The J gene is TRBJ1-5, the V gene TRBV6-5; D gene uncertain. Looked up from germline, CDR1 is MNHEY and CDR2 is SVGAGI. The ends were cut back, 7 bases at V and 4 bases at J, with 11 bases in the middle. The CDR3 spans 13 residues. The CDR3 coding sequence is TGTGCCAGCACGGTAGGAATAAATCAGCCCCAGCATTTT. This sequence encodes CASTVGINQPQHF.

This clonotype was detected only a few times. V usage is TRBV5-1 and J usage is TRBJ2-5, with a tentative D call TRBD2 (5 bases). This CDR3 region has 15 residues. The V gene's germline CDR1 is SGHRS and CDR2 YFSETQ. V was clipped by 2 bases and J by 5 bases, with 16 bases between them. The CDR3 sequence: CASSLREGGSETQYF. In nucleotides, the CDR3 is TGCGCCAGCAGCTTACGCGAGGGTGGTTCGGAGACCCAGTACTTC.

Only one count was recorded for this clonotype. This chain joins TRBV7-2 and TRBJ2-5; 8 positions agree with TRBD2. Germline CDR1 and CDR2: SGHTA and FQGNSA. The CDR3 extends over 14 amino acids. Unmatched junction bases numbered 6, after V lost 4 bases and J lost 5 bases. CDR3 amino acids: CASSCEGLGETQYF. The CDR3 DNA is TGTGCCAGCAGCTGCGAGGGACTAGGGGAGACCCAGTACTTC.

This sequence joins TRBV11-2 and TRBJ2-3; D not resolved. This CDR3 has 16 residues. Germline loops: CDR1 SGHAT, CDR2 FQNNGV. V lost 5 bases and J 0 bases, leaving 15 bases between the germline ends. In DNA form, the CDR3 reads TGTGCCAGCAGCCCGGGCGGTATATTTAGCACAGATACGCAGTATTTT. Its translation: CASSPGGIFSTDTQYF.

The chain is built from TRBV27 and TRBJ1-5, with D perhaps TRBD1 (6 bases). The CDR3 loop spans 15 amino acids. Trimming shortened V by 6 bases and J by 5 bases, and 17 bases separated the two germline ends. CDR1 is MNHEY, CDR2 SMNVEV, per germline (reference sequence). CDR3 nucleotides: TGTGCCAGCAGCGTCACGGGGGGCGGTCATCAGCCCCAGCATTTT. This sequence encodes CASSVTGGGHQPQHF.

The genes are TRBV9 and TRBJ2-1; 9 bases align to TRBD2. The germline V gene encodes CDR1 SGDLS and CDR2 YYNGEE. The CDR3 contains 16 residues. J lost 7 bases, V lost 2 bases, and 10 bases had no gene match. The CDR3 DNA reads TGTGCCAGCAGCGTGGGGATGGCTAGCGGGGAAAATGAGCAGTTCTTC. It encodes CASSVGMASGENEQFF.

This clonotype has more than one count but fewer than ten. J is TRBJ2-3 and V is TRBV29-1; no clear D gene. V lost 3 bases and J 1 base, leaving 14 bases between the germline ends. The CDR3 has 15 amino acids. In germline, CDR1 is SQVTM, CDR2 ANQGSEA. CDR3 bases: TGCAGCGTTGATAAGGATGTAGGCGGCACAGATACGCAGTATTTT. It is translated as CSVDKDVGGTDTQYF.

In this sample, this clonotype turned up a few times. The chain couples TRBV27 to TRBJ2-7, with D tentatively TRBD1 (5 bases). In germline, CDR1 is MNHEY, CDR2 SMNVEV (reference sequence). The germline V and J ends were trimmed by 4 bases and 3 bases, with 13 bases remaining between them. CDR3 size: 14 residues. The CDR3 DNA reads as TGTGCCAGCAGTTCCCAGGGTAGTGACTACGAGCAGTACTTC. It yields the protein CASSSQGSDYEQYF.

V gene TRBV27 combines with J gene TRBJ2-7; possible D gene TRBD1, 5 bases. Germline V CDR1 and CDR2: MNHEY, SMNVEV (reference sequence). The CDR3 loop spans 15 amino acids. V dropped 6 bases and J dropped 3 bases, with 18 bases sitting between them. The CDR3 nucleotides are TGTGCCAGCAGCTTGTCTGTTGGGGCAGTCTACGAGCAGTACTTC. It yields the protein CASSLSVGAVYEQYF.

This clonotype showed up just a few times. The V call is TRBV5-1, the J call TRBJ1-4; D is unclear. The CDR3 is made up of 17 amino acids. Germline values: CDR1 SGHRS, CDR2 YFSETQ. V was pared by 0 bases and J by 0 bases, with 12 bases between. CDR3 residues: CASSLASGFATNEKLFF. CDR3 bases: TGCGCCAGCAGCTTGGCTTCGGGGTTTGCAACTAATGAAAAACTGTTTTTT.

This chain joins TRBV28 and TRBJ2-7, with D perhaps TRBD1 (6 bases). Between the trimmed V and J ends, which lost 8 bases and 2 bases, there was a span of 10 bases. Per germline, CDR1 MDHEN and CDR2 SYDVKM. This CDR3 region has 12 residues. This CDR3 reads CASGYRAYEQYF. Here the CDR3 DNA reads TGTGCCAGCGGATACAGGGCCTACGAGCAGTACTTC.

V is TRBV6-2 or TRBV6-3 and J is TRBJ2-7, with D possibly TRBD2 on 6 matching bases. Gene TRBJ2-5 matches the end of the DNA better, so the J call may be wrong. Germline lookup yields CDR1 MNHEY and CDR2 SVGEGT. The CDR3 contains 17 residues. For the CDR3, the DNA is TGTGCCAGCAGTTTGACCCCAATAGCGGCCGGGGGAGAGACCCAGTACTTC. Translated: CASSLTPIAAGGETQYF.